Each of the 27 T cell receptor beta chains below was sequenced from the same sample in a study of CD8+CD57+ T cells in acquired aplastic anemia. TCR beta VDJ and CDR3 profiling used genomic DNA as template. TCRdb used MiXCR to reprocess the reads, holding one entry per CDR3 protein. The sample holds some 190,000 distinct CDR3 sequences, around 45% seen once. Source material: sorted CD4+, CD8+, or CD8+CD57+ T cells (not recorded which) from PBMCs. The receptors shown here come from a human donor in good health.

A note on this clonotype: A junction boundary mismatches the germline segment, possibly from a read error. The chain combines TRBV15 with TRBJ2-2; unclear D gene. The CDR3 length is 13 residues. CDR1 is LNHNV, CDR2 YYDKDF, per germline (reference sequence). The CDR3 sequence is CAASIVRAGELFF. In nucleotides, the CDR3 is TGTGCCGCCAGCATTGTCCGGGCCGGGGAGCTGTTTTTT.

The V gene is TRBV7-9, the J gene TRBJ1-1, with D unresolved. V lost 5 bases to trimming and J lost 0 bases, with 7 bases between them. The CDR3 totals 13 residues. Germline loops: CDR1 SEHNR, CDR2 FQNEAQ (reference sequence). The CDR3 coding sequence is TGTGCCAGCAGCGTGGATGTGAACACTGAAGCTTTCTTT. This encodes CASSVDVNTEAFF.

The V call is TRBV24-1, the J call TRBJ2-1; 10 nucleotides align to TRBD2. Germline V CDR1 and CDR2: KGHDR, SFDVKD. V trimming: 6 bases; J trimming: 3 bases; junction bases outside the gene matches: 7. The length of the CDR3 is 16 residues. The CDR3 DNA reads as TGTGCCACCAGTTCCGGGACTAGCGCCTTCTACAATGAGCAGTTCTTC. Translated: CATSSGTSAFYNEQFF.

CDR3 loop: CSARVLAGKETQYF. The CDR3 region has the DNA TGCAGTGCTAGAGTACTAGCGGGAAAAGAGACCCAGTACTTC. J is TRBJ2-5 and V is TRBV20-1; the match to TRBD2 covers 10 bases. V shed 1 base and J 3 bases; nucleotides not matched to a gene: 2. Germline values: CDR1 DFQATT, CDR2 SNEGSKA (reference sequence). This CDR3 is 14 amino acids long.

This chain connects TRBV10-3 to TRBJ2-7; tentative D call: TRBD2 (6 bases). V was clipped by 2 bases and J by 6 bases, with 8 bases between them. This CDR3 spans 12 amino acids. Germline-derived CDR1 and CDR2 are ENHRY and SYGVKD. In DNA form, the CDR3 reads TGTGCCATCAGTGAGGGGGGACTCGAGCAGTACTTC. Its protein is CAISEGGLEQYF.

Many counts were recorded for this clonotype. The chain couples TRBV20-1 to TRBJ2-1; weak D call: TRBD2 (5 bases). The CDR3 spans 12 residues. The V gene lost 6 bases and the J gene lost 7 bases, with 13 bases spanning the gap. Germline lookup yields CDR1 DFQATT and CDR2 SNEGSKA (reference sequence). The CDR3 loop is CSAQAGANEQFF. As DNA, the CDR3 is TGCAGTGCCCAGGCGGGCGCAAATGAGCAGTTCTTC.

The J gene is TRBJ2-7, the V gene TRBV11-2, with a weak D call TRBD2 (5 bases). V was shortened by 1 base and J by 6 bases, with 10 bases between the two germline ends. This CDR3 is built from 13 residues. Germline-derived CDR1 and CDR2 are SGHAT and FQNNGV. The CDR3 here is CASSLGTRAEQYF. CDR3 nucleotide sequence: TGTGCCAGCAGCTTAGGCACTAGGGCCGAGCAGTACTTC.

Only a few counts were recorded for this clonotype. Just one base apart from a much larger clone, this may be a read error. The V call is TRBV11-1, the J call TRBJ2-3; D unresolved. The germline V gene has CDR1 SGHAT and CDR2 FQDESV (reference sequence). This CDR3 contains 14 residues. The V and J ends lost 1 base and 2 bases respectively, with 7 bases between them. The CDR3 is CASSLGTNTDTQYF. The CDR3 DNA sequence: TGTGCCAGCAGCTTAGGGACGAACACAGATACGCAGTATTTT.

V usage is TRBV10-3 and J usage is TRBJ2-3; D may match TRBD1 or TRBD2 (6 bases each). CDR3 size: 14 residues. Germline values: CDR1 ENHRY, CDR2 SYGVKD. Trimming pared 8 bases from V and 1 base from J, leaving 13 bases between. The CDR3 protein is CAIEGEVGTDTQYF. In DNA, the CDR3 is TGTGCCATCGAGGGGGAGGTCGGCACAGATACGCAGTATTTT.

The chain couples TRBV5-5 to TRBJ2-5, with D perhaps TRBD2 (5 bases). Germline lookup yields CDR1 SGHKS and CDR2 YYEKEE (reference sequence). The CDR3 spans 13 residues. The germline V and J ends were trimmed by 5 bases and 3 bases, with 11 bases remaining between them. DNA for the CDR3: TGTGCCAGCAGTGCGGGCGGAAAAGAGACCCAGTACTTC. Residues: CASSAGGKETQYF.

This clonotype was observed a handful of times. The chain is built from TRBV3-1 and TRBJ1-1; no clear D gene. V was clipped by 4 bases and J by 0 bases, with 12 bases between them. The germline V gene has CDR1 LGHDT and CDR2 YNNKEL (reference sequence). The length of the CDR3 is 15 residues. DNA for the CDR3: TGTGCCAGCAGCCCAATCCGGGAAATGAACACTGAAGCTTTCTTT. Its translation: CASSPIREMNTEAFF.

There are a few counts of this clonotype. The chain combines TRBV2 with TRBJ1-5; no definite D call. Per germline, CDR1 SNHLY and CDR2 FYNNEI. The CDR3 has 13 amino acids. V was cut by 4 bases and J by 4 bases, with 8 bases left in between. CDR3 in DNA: TGTGCCAGCAGTGCAAGGCTAAATCAGCCCCAGCATTTT. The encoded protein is CASSARLNQPQHF.

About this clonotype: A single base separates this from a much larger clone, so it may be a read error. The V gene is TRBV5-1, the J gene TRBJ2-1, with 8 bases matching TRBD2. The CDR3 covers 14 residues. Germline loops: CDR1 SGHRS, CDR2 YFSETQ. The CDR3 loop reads CVSSFGREYNEQFF. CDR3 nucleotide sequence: TGCGTCAGCAGCTTCGGGAGGGAATACAATGAGCAGTTCTTC.

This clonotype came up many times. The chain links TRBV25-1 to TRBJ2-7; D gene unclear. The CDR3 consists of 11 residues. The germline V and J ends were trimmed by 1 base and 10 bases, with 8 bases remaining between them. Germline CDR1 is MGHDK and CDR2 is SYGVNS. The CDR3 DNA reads TGTGCCAGCAGTGAATTGTCCTTTCAGTACTTC. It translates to CASSELSFQYF.

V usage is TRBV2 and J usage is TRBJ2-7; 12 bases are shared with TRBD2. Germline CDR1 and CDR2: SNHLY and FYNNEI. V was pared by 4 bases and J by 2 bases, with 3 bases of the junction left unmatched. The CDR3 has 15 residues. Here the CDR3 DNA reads TGTGCCAGCAGTGGGCCTAGCGGGGGGGCCTACGAGCAGTACTTC. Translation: CASSGPSGGAYEQYF.

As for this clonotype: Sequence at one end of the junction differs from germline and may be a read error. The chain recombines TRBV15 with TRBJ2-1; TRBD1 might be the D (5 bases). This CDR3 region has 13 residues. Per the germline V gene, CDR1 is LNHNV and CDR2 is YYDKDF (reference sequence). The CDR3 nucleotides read TGTGCCAGCAGCTCTCGACAGCGCAATGAGCAGTTCTTC. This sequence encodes CASSSRQRNEQFF. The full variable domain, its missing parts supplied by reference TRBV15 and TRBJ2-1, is DAMVIQNPRYQVTQFGKPVTLSCSQTLNHNVMYWYQQKSSQAPKLLFHYYDKDFNNEADTPDNFQSRRPNTSFCFLDIRSPGLGDTAMYLCASSSRQRNEQFFGPGTRLTVL.

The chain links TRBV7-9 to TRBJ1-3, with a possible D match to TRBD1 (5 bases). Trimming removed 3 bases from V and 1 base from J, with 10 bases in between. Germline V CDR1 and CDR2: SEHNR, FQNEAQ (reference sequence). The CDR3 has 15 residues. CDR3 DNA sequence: TGTGCCAGCAGCTTCGGTAGGGGATCTGGAAACACCATATATTTT. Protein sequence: CASSFGRGSGNTIYF. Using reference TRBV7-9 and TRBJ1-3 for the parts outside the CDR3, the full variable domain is DTGVSQNPRHKITKRGQNVTFRCDPISEHNRLYWYRQTLGQGPEFLTYFQNEAQLEKSRLLSDRFSAERPKGSFSTLEIQRTEQGDSAMYLCASSFGRGSGNTIYFGEGSWLTVV.

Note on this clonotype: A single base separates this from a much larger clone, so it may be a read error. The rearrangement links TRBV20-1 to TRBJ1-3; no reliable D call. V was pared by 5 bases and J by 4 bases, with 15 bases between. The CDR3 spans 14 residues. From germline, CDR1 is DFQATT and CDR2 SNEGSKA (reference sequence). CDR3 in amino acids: CSAGPDRTGNTIYF. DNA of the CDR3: TGCAGTGCTGGCCCCGATCGGACCGGAAACACCATATATTTT.

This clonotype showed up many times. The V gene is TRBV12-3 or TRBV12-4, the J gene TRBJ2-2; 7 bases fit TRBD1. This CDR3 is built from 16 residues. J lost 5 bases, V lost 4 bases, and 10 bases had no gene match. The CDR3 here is CASSSQGIRTTGELFF. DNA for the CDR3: TGTGCCAGCAGTTCACAGGGGATACGAACAACCGGGGAGCTGTTTTTT.

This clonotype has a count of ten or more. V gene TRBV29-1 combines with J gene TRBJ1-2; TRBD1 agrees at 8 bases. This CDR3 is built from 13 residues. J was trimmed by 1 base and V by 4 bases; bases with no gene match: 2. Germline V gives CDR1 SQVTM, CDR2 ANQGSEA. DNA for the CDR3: TGCAGCGTTGCGACAGGGGATAACTATGGCTACACCTTC. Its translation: CSVATGDNYGYTF.

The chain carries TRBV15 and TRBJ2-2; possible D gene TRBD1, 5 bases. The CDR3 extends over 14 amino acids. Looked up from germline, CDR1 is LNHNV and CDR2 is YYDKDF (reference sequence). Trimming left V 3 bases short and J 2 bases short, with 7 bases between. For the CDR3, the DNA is TGTGCCACCAGCAGGACAGCCAACACCGGGGAGCTGTTTTTT. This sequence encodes CATSRTANTGELFF.

The CDR3 DNA reads as TGTGCCAGCAGTGAACAAATCCAAGGCAATCCAAGCTCTGGGGCCAACGTCCTGACTTTC. Its protein product is CASSEQIQGNPSSGANVLTF. The chain joins TRBV6-1 to TRBJ2-6; D is undetermined. The CDR3 covers 20 residues. Germline V gives CDR1 MNHNS, CDR2 SASEGT. The V gene lost 2 bases and the J gene lost 0 bases, with 20 bases spanning the gap.

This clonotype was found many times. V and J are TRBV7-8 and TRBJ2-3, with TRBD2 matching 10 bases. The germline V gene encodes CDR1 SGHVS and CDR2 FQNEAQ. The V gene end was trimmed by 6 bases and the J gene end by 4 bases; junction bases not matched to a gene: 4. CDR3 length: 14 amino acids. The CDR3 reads CASRSGRAADTQYF. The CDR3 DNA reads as TGTGCCAGCAGGAGCGGGAGGGCCGCAGATACGCAGTATTTT.

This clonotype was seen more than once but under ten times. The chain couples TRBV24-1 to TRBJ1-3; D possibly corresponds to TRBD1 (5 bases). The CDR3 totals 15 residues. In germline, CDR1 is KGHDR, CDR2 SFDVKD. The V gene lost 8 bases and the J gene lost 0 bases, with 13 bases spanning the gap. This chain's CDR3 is CATIIGGTSGNTIYF. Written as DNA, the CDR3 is TGTGCCACCATTATCGGTGGGACCTCTGGAAACACCATATATTTT.

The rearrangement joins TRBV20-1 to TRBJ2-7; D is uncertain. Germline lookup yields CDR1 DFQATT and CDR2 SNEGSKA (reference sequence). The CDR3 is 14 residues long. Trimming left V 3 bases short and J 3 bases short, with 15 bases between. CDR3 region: CSARDLEANYEQYF. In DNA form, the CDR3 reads TGCAGTGCTAGGGACCTAGAGGCGAACTACGAGCAGTACTTC.

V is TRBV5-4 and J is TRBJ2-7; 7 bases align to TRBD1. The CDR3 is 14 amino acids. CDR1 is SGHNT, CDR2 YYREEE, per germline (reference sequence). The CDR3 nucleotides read TGTGCTATCCGCGCCGAGACAGGGAGTCACGAGCAGTACTTC. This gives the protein CAIRAETGSHEQYF. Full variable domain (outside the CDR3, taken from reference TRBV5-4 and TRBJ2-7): ETGVTQSPTHLIKTRGQQVTLRCSSQSGHNTVSWYQQALGQGPQFIFQYYREEENGRGNFPPRFSGLQFPNYSSELNVNALELDDSALYLCAIRAETGSHEQYFGPGTRLTVT.

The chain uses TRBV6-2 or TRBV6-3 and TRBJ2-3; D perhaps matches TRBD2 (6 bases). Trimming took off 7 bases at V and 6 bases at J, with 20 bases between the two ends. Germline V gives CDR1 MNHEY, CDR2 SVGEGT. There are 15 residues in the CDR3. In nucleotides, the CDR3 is TGTGCCAGCAAAGCACGAAGGGTAGCGGCGGATACGCAGTATTTT. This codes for CASKARRVAADTQYF.